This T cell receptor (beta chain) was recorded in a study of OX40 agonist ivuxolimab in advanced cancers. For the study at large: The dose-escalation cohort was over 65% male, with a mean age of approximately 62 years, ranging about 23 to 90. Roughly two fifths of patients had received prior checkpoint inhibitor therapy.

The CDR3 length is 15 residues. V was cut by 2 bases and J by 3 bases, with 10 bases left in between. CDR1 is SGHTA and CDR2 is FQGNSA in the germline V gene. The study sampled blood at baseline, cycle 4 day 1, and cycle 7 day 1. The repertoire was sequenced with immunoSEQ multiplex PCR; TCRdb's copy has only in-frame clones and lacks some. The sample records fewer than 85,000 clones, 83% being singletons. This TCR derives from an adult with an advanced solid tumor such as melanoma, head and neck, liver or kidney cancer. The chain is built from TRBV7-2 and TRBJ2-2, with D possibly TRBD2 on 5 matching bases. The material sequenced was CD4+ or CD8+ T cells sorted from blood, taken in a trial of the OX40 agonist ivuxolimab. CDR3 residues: CASSLNAGYTGELFF. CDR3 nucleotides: TGTGCCAGCAGCTTAAACGCGGGTTACACCGGGGAGCTGTTTTTT. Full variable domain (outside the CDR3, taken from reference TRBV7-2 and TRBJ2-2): GAGVSQSPSNKVTEKGKDVELRCDPISGHTALYWYRQSLGQGLEFLIYFQGNSAPDKSGLPSDRFSAERTGGSVSTLTIQRTQQEDSAVYLCASSLNAGYTGELFFGEGSRLTVL.